These 30 T cell receptor beta chains were all obtained from the same sample, sequenced in a study of blood T cell repertoires in COVID-19. The protocol was immunoSEQ multiplex PCR, while the TCRdb copy is restricted to in-frame clones and leaves out a portion. The repertoire has about 200,000 clones, roughly 86% of them found once; the top ten carry 3% to 3.5%. Sequenced: peripheral blood. These receptors were collected from a man in his 60s with acute or convalescent COVID-19.

CDR3 region: CARKGAQGSNTGELFF. The CDR3 bases are TGTGCCAGGAAAGGGGCACAGGGCTCGAACACCGGGGAGCTGTTTTTT. The V and J genes are TRBV2 and TRBJ2-2; TRBD1 might be the D (6 bases). Trimming removed 9 bases at V and 0 bases at J, with 17 bases between. The CDR3 runs to 16 residues. Germline lookup yields CDR1 SNHLY and CDR2 FYNNEI. The entire variable domain, with the rest obtained from reference TRBV2 and TRBJ2-2, is as follows: EPEVTQTPSHQVTQMGQEVILRCVPISNHLYFYWYRQILGQKVEFLVSFYNNEISEKSEIFDDQFSVERPDGSNFTLKIRSTKLEDSAMYFCARKGAQGSNTGELFFGEGSRLTVL.

The chain is built from TRBV6-5 and TRBJ1-4; unclear D gene. Deletions cut 0 bases from V and 3 bases from J, with 11 bases between. The germline CDR1 and CDR2 sequences are MNHEY and SVGAGI. CDR3 length: 16 residues. Written as DNA, the CDR3 is TGTGCCAGCAGTTACTCGTGGGGAGCAGCTAATGAAAAACTGTTTTTT. It yields the protein CASSYSWGAANEKLFF.

The genes are TRBV5-6 and TRBJ1-2, with D perhaps TRBD1 (6 bases). The CDR3 spans 18 residues. Trimming left V 0 bases short and J 2 bases short, with 20 bases between. CDR1 and CDR2 from the germline V gene are SGHDT and YYEEEE. Here the CDR3 DNA reads TGTGCCAGCAGCTTGGCTGGGGGGGGCCAGGGGCTGAACTATGGCTACACCTTC. Translated, it gives CASSLAGGGQGLNYGYTF.

The V gene is TRBV6-1, the J gene TRBJ2-1; D unresolved. CDR3 size: 11 residues. Trimming pared 2 bases from V and 9 bases from J, leaving 5 bases between. Germline V gene sequence: CDR1 MNHNS, CDR2 SASEGT. CDR3 sequence reads: CASSEILEQFF. In DNA form, the CDR3 reads TGTGCCAGCAGTGAAATCCTTGAGCAGTTCTTC.

The DNA for the CDR3 is TGCAGCGGGGGACACGGGGGGAACTATGGCTACACCTTC. It is translated as CSGGHGGNYGYTF. The rearrangement uses TRBV29-1 and TRBJ1-2, with D perhaps matching TRBD1 (6 bases). Trimming stripped 7 bases from V and 2 bases from J, with 14 bases between. Per the germline V gene, CDR1 is SQVTM and CDR2 is ANQGSEA. CDR3 size: 13 residues.

The chain couples TRBV6-6 to TRBJ2-4; 7 bases line up with TRBD1. CDR1 and CDR2 from the germline V gene are MNHNY and SVGAGI (reference sequence). The trim removed 5 bases at V and 3 bases at J, leaving 10 bases unmatched. CDR3 size: 16 residues. The CDR3 DNA follows: TGTGCCAGCAGTACATTGTATGGGACAGACAAAAACATTCAGTACTTC. Its translation is CASSTLYGTDKNIQYF.

This chain joins TRBV19 and TRBJ2-6, with TRBD1 identical over 7 bases. This CDR3 is built from 17 residues. V was clipped by 6 bases and J by 1 base; unmatched bases: 9. CDR1 is LNHDA, CDR2 SQIVND, per germline (reference sequence). CDR3 nucleotides: TGTGCCAGTAGACTACAGGGGTTGGGATCTGGGGCCAACGTCCTGACTTTC. Translated: CASRLQGLGSGANVLTF.

This chain connects TRBV2 to TRBJ2-1, with 10 nucleotides matching TRBD2. CDR3 length equals 14 residues. Germline loops: CDR1 SNHLY, CDR2 FYNNEI. J lost 2 bases, V lost 10 bases, and 5 bases had no gene match. The CDR3 nucleotides read TGTGCCACCTCTCTAGCGGGGGCCTACAATGAGCAGTTCTTC. Protein product: CATSLAGAYNEQFF.

V gene TRBV9 combines with J gene TRBJ2-7; 11 bases line up with TRBD2. CDR1 is SGDLS, CDR2 YYNGEE, per germline. Germline trimming cut 3 bases from V and 7 bases from J; bases unmatched to any gene: 9. CDR3 length: 15 residues. The CDR3 coding sequence is TGTGCCAGCAGCGCCCTAGCGGGGGGCCCTAGGGAGCAGTACTTC. It codes for CASSALAGGPREQYF.

This chain links TRBV18 with TRBJ1-1, with a possible D match to TRBD1 (6 bases). Germline loops: CDR1 KGHSH, CDR2 LQKENI. V lost 0 bases to trimming and J lost 4 bases, with 9 bases between them. The CDR3 runs to 14 residues. The CDR3 DNA sequence: TGTGCCAGCTCACCACCGCGACAGGTCACTGAAGCTTTCTTT. It specifies CASSPPRQVTEAFF.

CDR3 residues: CASSPGTQANYGYTF. CDR3 in DNA: TGTGCCAGCAGCCCCGGGACACAGGCTAACTATGGCTACACCTTC. The chain couples TRBV6-5 to TRBJ1-2, with a possible D match to TRBD1 (6 bases). CDR1 is MNHEY, CDR2 SVGAGI, per germline. V lost 6 bases and J 0 bases, leaving 14 bases between the germline ends. This CDR3 has 15 amino acids.

V usage is TRBV5-1 and J usage is TRBJ1-3, with TRBD1 matching over 8 bases. This CDR3 has 19 residues. Trimming at V came to 2 bases and at J to 0 bases, leaving 13 bases not matched to a gene. Germline CDR1 and CDR2: SGHRS and YFSETQ. The CDR3 DNA reads as TGCGCCAGCAGCTTAGTCCCGGGACAGGCTAGGAGCTCTGGAAACACCATATATTTT. This encodes CASSLVPGQARSSGNTIYF.

Regarding this clone: In the same sample, other DNA sequences code for this CDR3. The rearrangement joins TRBV19 to TRBJ1-1; TRBD1 might be the D (5 bases). V lost 1 base and J lost 5, with 11 bases in between. CDR3 length equals 14 residues. Germline loops: CDR1 LNHDA, CDR2 SQIVND (reference sequence). CDR3 DNA sequence: TGTGCCAGTAGTATAGTGGGGGGAGGAACTGAAGCTTTCTTT. Translation: CASSIVGGGTEAFF.

This clone was counted a single time. Here the CDR3 reads CASSLGQGMVYEQYF. Here the CDR3 DNA reads TGTGCCAGCAGCTTGGGACAGGGAATGGTCTACGAGCAGTACTTC. The chain has TRBV5-5 and TRBJ2-7; the match to TRBD1 covers 7 bases. Losses at the gene ends were 0 bases for V and 3 bases for J; bases not matched to a gene: 6. This CDR3 comprises 15 residues. Germline CDR1 SGHKS, CDR2 YYEKEE (reference sequence).

The V and J genes are TRBV3-1 (or the pseudogene TRBV3-2) and TRBJ2-7; D is unclear. Trimming stripped 4 bases from V and 0 bases from J, with 4 bases between. CDR1 and CDR2 (germline): LGHDT, YNNKEL (reference sequence). CDR3 length: 12 residues. CDR3 sequence reads: CASSPSSYEQYF. The CDR3 DNA sequence: TGTGCCAGCAGCCCGAGCTCCTACGAGCAGTACTTC.

The gene calls are TRBV7-9 and TRBJ2-3; possible D gene TRBD1, 5 bases. Trimming shortened V by 5 bases and J by 0 bases, and 12 bases separated the two germline ends. Germline values: CDR1 SEHNR, CDR2 FQNEAQ (reference sequence). CDR3 length: 15 amino acids. The chain's CDR3 is CASSPRTTSTDTQYF. The CDR3 DNA is TGTGCCAGCAGCCCCAGGACAACAAGCACAGATACGCAGTATTTT.

The chain has TRBV28 and TRBJ1-1, with D possibly matching TRBD1 (6 bases). Germline-derived CDR1 and CDR2 are MDHEN and SYDVKM. The CDR3 runs to 14 residues. Trimming cost V 5 bases and J 4 bases, with 14 bases left between them. The CDR3 is CASSLNPGVTEAFF. In nucleotides, the CDR3 is TGTGCCAGCAGTCTCAATCCAGGGGTCACTGAAGCTTTCTTT.

This sequence joins TRBV6-5 and TRBJ1-6, with D unclear. V was clipped by 2 bases and J by 4 bases, with 3 bases between them. The CDR3 totals 13 residues. From germline, CDR1 is MNHEY and CDR2 SVGAGI. CDR3 protein: CASSYVYNSPLHF. Written as DNA, the CDR3 is TGTGCCAGCAGTTACGTATATAATTCACCCCTCCACTTT.

The rearrangement uses TRBV18 and TRBJ1-4; D uncertain. The CDR3 is 17 residues long. The V end lost 1 base, the J end lost 5 bases, and 17 bases lay between the germline ends. CDR1 is KGHSH, CDR2 LQKENI, per germline. The CDR3 DNA follows: TGTGCCAGCTCACCACGGAGCGGTGAGGGTAAAAATGAAAAACTGTTTTTT. This encodes CASSPRSGEGKNEKLFF.

This chain joins TRBV5-1 and TRBJ1-2, with 9 bases lining up with TRBD1. Germline-derived CDR1 and CDR2 are SGHRS and YFSETQ. Trimming at V came to 1 base and at J to 7 bases, leaving 5 bases not matched to a gene. The CDR3 is made up of 14 amino acids. The CDR3 region has the DNA TGCGCCAGCAGCTTGACGACAGGGGGAAGTGGCTACACCTTC. Amino acids: CASSLTTGGSGYTF. The full variable domain, with the rest looked up from reference TRBV5-1 and TRBJ1-2, is KAGVTQTPRYLIKTRGQQVTLSCSPISGHRSVSWYQQTPGQGLQFLFEYFSETQRNKGNFPGRFSGRQFSNSRSEMNVSTLELGDSALYLCASSLTTGGSGYTFGSGTRLTVV.

V is TRBV7-3 and J is TRBJ2-3; a weak D match, TRBD2 (6 bases). V lost 4 bases and J lost 0, with 11 bases in between. Germline V lookup: CDR1 SGHTA, CDR2 FQGTGA. This CDR3 spans 15 amino acids. The CDR3 reads CASSSGVTSTDTQYF. The CDR3 DNA follows: TGTGCCAGCAGCTCGGGAGTTACTAGCACAGATACGCAGTATTTT.

The chain couples TRBV6-2 or TRBV6-3 to TRBJ1-2; 7 bases align to TRBD1. Germline CDR1 reads MNHEY; CDR2 reads SVGEGT. With V trimmed by 0 bases and J by 0 bases, 7 bases remained unmatched. The CDR3 length is 17 residues. CDR3 nucleotides: TGTGCCAGCAGTTACTCGCCGGGACAGTCGCCTAACTATGGCTACACCTTC. Its protein product is CASSYSPGQSPNYGYTF.

This clone occurred once. The genes are TRBV29-1 and TRBJ1-1; 7 nucleotides align to TRBD1. The germline V gene has CDR1 SQVTM and CDR2 ANQGSEA. The junction had 8 bases not matched to a gene; V was cut back by 6 bases and J by 1 base. CDR3 length equals 14 residues. The CDR3 DNA reads as TGCAGCGTCCTCACAGGGGCCTCGAACACTGAAGCTTTCTTT. Its translation: CSVLTGASNTEAFF.

This chain connects TRBV13 to TRBJ2-2; the match to TRBD2 covers 9 bases. V trimming: 5 bases; J trimming: 3 bases; junction bases outside the gene matches: 7. CDR1 and CDR2 from the germline V gene are PRHDT and FYEKMQ (reference sequence). The length of the CDR3 is 16 residues. The CDR3 region is CASSHQAGGHTGELFF. DNA of the CDR3: TGTGCCAGCAGCCATCAAGCGGGGGGTCACACCGGGGAGCTGTTTTTT.

This clone has only a few counts. V and J are TRBV10-3 and TRBJ2-1; TRBD2 matches 13 bases. The V segment lost 4 bases and the J segment 8 bases; nucleotides outside the gene matches: 5. Looked up from germline, CDR1 is ENHRY and CDR2 is SYGVKD. CDR3 length: 15 amino acids. The CDR3: CAISGTSGGAYEQFF. The CDR3 bases are TGTGCCATCAGTGGTACTAGCGGGGGGGCATATGAGCAGTTCTTC.

This clone came up a few times. The chain recombines TRBV3-1 (or the pseudogene TRBV3-2) with TRBJ2-5; 7 bases fit TRBD2. Germline CDR1 and CDR2: LGHDT and YNNKEL (reference sequence). The CDR3 consists of 16 residues. The J segment lost 1 base and the V segment lost 6 bases, leaving 11 bases of the junction unmatched. The CDR3 region has the DNA TGTGCCAGCAGACTTAGCGTGGGGGGGACCCAAGAGACCCAGTACTTC. Translation: CASRLSVGGTQETQYF.

The rearrangement joins TRBV12-3 or TRBV12-4 to TRBJ1-2, with TRBD1 matching 7 bases. The CDR3 extends over 13 amino acids. Unmatched junction bases numbered 8, after V lost 5 bases and J lost 8 bases. This CDR3 reads CASSPTGSRGYTF. CDR3 nucleotide sequence: TGTGCCAGCAGTCCGACAGGGTCTCGGGGCTACACCTTC.

The DNA for the CDR3 is TGTGCCAGCAGCTTAGCGACTAGCGGGGGGGCCGGTATCTACAATGAGCAGTTCTTC. Its protein product is CASSLATSGGAGIYNEQFF. The genes are TRBV7-2 and TRBJ2-1; 14 positions match TRBD2. The CDR3 sequence is 19 residues long. Germline V lookup: CDR1 SGHTA, CDR2 FQGNSA. With 0 bases clipped from V and 3 bases from J, the junction kept 7 bases outside the gene matches.

The genes are TRBV2 and TRBJ1-4, with TRBD1 matching 9 bases. V lost 7 bases to trimming and J lost 5 bases; unmatched junction nucleotides: 5. This CDR3 has 14 amino acids. CDR1 and CDR2 from the germline V gene are SNHLY and FYNNEI. DNA for the CDR3: TGTGCCAGCAACCGACAGGGGGGGAATGAAAAACTGTTTTTT. It encodes CASNRQGGNEKLFF.

The chain uses TRBV4-1 and TRBJ2-1; 10 bases agree with TRBD2. Trimming took 6 bases from V and 7 from J; bases not matched to a gene: 6. The CDR3 is 14 residues long. Germline lookup yields CDR1 MGHRA and CDR2 YSYEKL. Here the CDR3 DNA reads TGCGCCAGCAGACTCGAACTAGCGGGGAATGAGCAGTTCTTC. This translates into CASRLELAGNEQFF.